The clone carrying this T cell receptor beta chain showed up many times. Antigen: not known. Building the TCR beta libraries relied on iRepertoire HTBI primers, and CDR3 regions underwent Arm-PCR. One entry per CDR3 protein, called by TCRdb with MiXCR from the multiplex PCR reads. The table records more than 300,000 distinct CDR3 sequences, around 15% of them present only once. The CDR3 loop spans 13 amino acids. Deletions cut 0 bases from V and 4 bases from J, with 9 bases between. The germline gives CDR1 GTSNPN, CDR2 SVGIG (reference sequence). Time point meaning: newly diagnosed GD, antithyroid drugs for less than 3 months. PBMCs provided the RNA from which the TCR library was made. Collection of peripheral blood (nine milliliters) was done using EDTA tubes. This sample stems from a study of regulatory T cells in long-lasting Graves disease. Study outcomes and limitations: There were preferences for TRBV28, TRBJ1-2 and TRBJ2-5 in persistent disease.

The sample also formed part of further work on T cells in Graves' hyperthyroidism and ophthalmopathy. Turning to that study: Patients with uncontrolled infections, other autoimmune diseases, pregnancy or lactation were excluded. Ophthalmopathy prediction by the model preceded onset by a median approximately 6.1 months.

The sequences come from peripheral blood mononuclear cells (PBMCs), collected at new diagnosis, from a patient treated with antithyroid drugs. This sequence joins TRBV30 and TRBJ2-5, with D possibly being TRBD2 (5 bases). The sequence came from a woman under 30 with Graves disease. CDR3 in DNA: TGTGCCTGGAGTGTACTAGGGAGAGAGACCCAGTACTTC. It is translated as CAWSVLGRETQYF.